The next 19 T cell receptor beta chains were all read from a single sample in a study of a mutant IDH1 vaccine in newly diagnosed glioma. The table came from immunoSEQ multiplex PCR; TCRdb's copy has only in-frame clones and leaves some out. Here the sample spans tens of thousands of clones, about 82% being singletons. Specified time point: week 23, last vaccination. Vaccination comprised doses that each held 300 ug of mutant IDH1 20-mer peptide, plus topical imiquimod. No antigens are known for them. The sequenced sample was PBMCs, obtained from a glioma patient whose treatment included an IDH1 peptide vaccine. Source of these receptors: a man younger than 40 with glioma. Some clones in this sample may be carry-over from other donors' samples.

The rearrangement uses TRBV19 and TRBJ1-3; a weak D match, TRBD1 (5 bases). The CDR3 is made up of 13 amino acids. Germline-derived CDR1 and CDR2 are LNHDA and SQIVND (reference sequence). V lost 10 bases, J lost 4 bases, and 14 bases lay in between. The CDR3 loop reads CATRWQGGNTIYF. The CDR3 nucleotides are TGTGCCACCCGGTGGCAGGGAGGAAACACCATATATTTT.

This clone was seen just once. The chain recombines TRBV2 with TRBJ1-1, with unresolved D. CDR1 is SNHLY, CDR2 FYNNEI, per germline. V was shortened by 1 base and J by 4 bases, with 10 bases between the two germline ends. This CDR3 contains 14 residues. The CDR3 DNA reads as TGTGCCAGCAGTGAAGGGTCAGTAGGCACTGAAGCTTTCTTT. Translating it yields CASSEGSVGTEAFF.

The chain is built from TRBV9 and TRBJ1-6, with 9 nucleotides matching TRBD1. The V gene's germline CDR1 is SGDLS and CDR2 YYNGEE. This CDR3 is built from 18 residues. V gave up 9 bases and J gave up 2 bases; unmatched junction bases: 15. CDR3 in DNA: TGTGCCACCGCACCAAATACAGGGGGCGGGACCTATAATTCACCCCTCCACTTT. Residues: CATAPNTGGGTYNSPLHF.

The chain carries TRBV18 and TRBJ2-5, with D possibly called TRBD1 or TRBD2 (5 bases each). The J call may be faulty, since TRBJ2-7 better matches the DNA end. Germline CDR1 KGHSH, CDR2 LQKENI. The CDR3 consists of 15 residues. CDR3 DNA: TGTGCCAGCTCACCCCCAGGGCCTAGCACCTACGAGCAGTACTTC. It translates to CASSPPGPSTYEQYF.

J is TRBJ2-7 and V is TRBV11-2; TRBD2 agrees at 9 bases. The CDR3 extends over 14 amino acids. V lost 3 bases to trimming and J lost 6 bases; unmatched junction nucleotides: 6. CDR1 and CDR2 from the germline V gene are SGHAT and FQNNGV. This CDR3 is CASSFSGGEGEQYF. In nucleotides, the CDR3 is TGTGCCAGCAGCTTTAGCGGGGGTGAGGGCGAGCAGTACTTC.

CDR3 in amino acids: CASSTYGTAKEQYF. CDR3 in DNA: TGTGCCAGCAGCACCTATGGGACGGCTAAGGAGCAGTACTTC. The chain joins TRBV9 to TRBJ2-7, with D tentatively TRBD1 or TRBD2 (5 bases each). This CDR3 has 14 amino acids. Germline CDR1 and CDR2: SGDLS and YYNGEE. Trimming took 4 bases from V and 7 from J, leaving 18 bases between them.

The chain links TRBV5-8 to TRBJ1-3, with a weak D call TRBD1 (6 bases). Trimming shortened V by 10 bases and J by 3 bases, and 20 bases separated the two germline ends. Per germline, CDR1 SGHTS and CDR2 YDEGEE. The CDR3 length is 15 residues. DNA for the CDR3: TGTGCCTCCGCGACGGGGGGGGCCCGTGGAAACACCATATATTTT. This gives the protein CASATGGARGNTIYF.

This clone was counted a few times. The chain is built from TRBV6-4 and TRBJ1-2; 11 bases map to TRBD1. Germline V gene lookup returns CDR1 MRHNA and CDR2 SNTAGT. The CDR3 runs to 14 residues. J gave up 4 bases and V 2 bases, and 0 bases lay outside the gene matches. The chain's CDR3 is CASSDGTGGYGYTF. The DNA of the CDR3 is TGTGCCAGCAGTGACGGGACAGGGGGCTATGGCTACACCTTC.

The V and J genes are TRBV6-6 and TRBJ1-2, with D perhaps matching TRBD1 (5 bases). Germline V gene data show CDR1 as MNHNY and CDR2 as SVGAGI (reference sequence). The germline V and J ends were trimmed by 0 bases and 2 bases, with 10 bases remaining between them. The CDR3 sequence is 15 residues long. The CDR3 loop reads CASSYSGVLNYGYTF. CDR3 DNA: TGTGCCAGCAGTTACTCAGGGGTCCTCAACTATGGCTACACCTTC.

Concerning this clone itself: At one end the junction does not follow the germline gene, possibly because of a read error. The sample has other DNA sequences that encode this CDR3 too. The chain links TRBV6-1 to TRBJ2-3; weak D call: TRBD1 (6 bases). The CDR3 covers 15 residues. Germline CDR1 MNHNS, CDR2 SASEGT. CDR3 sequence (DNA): TGTGCCAGCAGCCAGGGGTATTTGGGCACAGATACGCAATATTTT. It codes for CASSQGYLGTDTQYF.

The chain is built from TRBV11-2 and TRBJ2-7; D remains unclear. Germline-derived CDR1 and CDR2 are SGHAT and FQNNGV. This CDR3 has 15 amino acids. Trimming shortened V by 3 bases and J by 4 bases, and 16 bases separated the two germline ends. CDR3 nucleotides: TGTGCCAGCAGCTTTAGTACCTTACCTACGTACGAGCAGTACTTC. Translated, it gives CASSFSTLPTYEQYF.

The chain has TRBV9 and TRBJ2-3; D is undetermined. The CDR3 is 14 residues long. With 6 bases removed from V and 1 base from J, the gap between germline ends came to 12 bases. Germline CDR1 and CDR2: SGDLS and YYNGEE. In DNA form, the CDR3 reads TGTGCCAGCACCATTGGGCTCGGCACAGATACGCAGTATTTT. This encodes CASTIGLGTDTQYF. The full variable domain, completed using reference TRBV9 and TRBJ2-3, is DSGVTQTPKHLITATGQRVTLRCSPRSGDLSVYWYQQSLDQGLQFLIQYYNGEERAKGNILERFSAQQFPDLHSELNLSSLELGDSALYFCASTIGLGTDTQYFGPGTRLTVL.

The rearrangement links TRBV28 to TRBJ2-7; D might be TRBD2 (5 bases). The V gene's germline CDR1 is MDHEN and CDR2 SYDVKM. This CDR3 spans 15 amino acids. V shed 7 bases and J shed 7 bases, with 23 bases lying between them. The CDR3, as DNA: TGTGCCAGCATTGAACGGGGTTCGGGAAGTAGGGAGCAGTACTTC. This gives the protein CASIERGSGSREQYF.

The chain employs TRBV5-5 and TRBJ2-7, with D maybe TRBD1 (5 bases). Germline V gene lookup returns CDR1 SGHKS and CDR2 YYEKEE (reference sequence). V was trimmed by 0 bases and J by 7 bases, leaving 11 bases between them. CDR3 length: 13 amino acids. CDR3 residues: CASSLDLNREQYF. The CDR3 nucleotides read TGTGCCAGCAGCTTGGACCTGAACAGGGAGCAGTACTTC.

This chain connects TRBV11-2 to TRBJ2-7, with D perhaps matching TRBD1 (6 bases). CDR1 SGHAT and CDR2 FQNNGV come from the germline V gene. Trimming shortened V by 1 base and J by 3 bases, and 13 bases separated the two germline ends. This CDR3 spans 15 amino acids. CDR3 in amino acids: CASSLVSRTDYEQYF. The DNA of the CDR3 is TGTGCCAGCAGCTTAGTCAGCAGGACAGACTACGAGCAGTACTTC.

CDR3 DNA: TGTGCCAGCAGCTTAGACAGCGGACCCCAGCATTTT. It codes for CASSLDSGPQHF. This chain connects TRBV7-9 to TRBJ1-5; D not resolved. V dropped 1 base and J dropped 10 bases, with 8 bases sitting between them. The CDR3 contains 12 residues. CDR1 is SEHNR and CDR2 is FQNEAQ in the germline V gene (reference sequence).

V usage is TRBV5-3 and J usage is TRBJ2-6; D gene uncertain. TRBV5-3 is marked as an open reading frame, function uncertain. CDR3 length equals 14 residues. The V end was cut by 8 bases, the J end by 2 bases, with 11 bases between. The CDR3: CASVPVAGANVLTF. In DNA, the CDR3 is TGTGCCAGCGTCCCGGTGGCTGGGGCCAACGTCCTGACTTTC.

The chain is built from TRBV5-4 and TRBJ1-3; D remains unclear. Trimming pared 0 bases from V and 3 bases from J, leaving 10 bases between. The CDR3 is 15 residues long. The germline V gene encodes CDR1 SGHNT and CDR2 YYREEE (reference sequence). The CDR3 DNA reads TGTGCCAGCAGCTTGGCTCCAGCGAGTGGAAACACCATATATTTT. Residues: CASSLAPASGNTIYF.

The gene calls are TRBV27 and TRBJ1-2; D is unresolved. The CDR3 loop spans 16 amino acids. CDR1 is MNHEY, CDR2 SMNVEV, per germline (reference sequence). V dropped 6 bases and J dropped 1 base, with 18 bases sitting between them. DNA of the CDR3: TGTGCCAGCAGCCGACGGCCGGCCGCGCATAACTATGGCTACACCTTC. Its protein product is CASSRRPAAHNYGYTF.